One and the same sample provided the 5 T cell receptor beta chains below, sequenced in a study of T cell responses to AZD1222 COVID-19 vaccine. Profiled with immunoSEQ multiplex PCR; TCRdb holds only in-frame clones, not every one. This repertoire shows more than 50,000 clones, about 85% found once; its top ten account for over 3.5%. Here the sequenced sample was peripheral blood, taken on day 0 of AZD1222 vaccination. These receptors were collected from an adult in good health.

This chain uses TRBV18 with TRBJ2-7; 9 positions match TRBD2. Germline lookup yields CDR1 KGHSH and CDR2 LQKENI. J gave up 4 bases and V 3 bases, and 7 bases lay outside the gene matches. CDR3 length equals 15 residues. CDR3 nucleotides: TGTGCCAGCTCACCGGGCGGGGGGGCAATGTACGAGCAGTACTTC. Residues: CASSPGGGAMYEQYF.

The genes are TRBV15 and TRBJ1-4; D gene ambiguous. Germline V CDR1 and CDR2: LNHNV, YYDKDF (reference sequence). The CDR3 runs to 14 residues. The germline V and J ends were trimmed by 0 bases and 7 bases, with 9 bases remaining between them. The CDR3 coding sequence is TGTGCCACCAGCAGAGATGGTAGGGCTGAAAAACTGTTTTTT. It codes for CATSRDGRAEKLFF.

V is TRBV9 and J is TRBJ2-1; maybe TRBD1 (6 bases). CDR1 and CDR2 (germline): SGDLS, YYNGEE. The germline V and J ends were trimmed by 0 bases and 4 bases, with 17 bases remaining between them. The CDR3 has 17 amino acids. The CDR3 protein is CASSVAVPGQEYNEQFF. CDR3 in DNA: TGTGCCAGCAGCGTAGCTGTCCCGGGACAAGAGTACAATGAGCAGTTCTTC.

The chain links TRBV18 to TRBJ1-5, with D possibly matching TRBD1 (5 bases). Trimming shortened V by 5 bases and J by 2 bases, and 13 bases separated the two germline ends. CDR3 size: 15 residues. Germline values: CDR1 KGHSH, CDR2 LQKENI. The CDR3 coding sequence is TGTGCCAGCTCAGAGGGGATGCTCGGCAATCAGCCCCAGCATTTT. Amino acid sequence: CASSEGMLGNQPQHF. The whole variable domain, remainder taken from reference TRBV18 and TRBJ1-5, is NAGVMQNPRHLVRRRGQEARLRCSPMKGHSHVYWYRQLPEEGLKFMVYLQKENIIDESGMPKERFSAEFPKEGPSILRIQQVVRGDSAAYFCASSEGMLGNQPQHFGDGTRLSIL.

The chain combines TRBV5-6 with TRBJ1-2; D gene ambiguous. Trimming removed 4 bases at V and 4 bases at J, with 8 bases between. There are 12 residues in the CDR3. Germline V gene sequence: CDR1 SGHDT, CDR2 YYEEEE. The CDR3 DNA reads as TGTGCCAGCAGCCCTGACTCCTATGGCTACACCTTC. Its protein is CASSPDSYGYTF.